This T cell receptor (beta chain) was identified in a study of T cell responses to AZD1222 COVID-19 vaccine. Here immunoSEQ multiplex PCR was the method, and the copy in TCRdb shows in-frame clones only, minus some. The table has around 180,000 clones, roughly 94% seen once. V shed 0 bases and J shed 8 bases, with 16 bases lying between them. The CDR3 has 14 amino acids. The V gene's germline CDR1 is GTSNPN and CDR2 SVGIG (reference sequence). The sequence derives from an adult who received the AZD1222 COVID-19 vaccine. J is TRBJ1-1 and V is TRBV30; D not certain. This specimen was peripheral blood, taken 28 days after the second AZD1222 dose. The CDR3 sequence: CAWSVRGREFEAFF. CDR3 DNA: TGTGCCTGGAGTGTACGCGGCAGAGAGTTCGAAGCTTTCTTT. Using reference TRBV30 and TRBJ1-1 for the parts outside the CDR3, the full variable domain is SQTIHQWPATLVQPVGSPLSLECTVEGTSNPNLYWYRQAAGRGLQLLFYSVGIGQISSEVPQNLSASRPQDRQFILSSKKLLLSDSGFYLCAWSVRGREFEAFFGQGTRLTVV.